The 16 T cell receptor beta chains below were found in one sample sequenced in a study of identical twins. TCRdb called the 5' RACE reads again in MiXCR, with one record for every CDR3 protein. Among just under 650,000 distinct CDR3 sequences listed, just over 7% were seen once. These same data were also listed under a study on yellow fever vaccine responses in identical twins.

Sequencing used PBMCs. These receptors were collected from a woman between 18 and 30 years old in good health.

This clonotype was detected a few times. V usage is TRBV19 and J usage is TRBJ2-5; D call uncertain. V shed 1 base and J shed 5 bases, with 8 bases lying between them. The CDR3 extends over 13 amino acids. The germline gives CDR1 LNHDA, CDR2 SQIVND (reference sequence). The CDR3 spells CASSIGRQETQYF. The CDR3 nucleotides read TGTGCCAGTAGTATAGGGCGGCAGGAGACCCAGTACTTC.

This clonotype was counted only a few times. The V gene is TRBV3-1, the J gene TRBJ1-1, with unresolved D. Germline assignment: CDR1 LGHDT and CDR2 YNNKEL (reference sequence). Trimming removed 4 bases from V and 3 bases from J, with 15 bases in between. The CDR3 length is 15 residues. CDR3 amino acids: CASSLQWGLDTEAFF. CDR3 DNA: TGTGCCAGCAGCCTGCAGTGGGGTCTGGACACTGAAGCTTTCTTT.

There are a few counts of this clonotype. This chain uses TRBV27 with TRBJ2-5, with D unresolved. Trimming took 3 bases from V and 7 from J, leaving 9 bases between them. This CDR3 contains 12 residues. Germline V gene lookup returns CDR1 MNHEY and CDR2 SMNVEV (reference sequence). The CDR3 protein is CASSFVDGTQYF. In DNA, the CDR3 is TGTGCCAGCAGTTTTGTCGATGGGACCCAGTACTTC.

The gene calls are TRBV7-8 and TRBJ2-7, with D perhaps TRBD2 (6 bases). Germline CDR1 and CDR2: SGHVS and FQNEAQ. The CDR3 totals 14 residues. Trimming stripped 0 bases from V and 5 bases from J, with 11 bases between. As DNA, the CDR3 is TGTGCCAGCAGCTTAGCGGGAGGTACGGACGAGCAGTACTTC. This codes for CASSLAGGTDEQYF. Full variable domain (missing parts from reference TRBV7-8 and TRBJ2-7): GAGVSQSPRYKVAKRGQDVALRCDPISGHVSLFWYQQALGQGPEFLTYFQNEAQLDKSGLPSDRFFAERPEGSVSTLKIQRTQQEDSAVYLCASSLAGGTDEQYFGPGTRLTVT.

This clonotype was recorded a few times. The chain uses TRBV2 and TRBJ1-2; TRBD1 is a possible D gene (5 bases). CDR1 and CDR2 (germline): SNHLY, FYNNEI. Deletions cut 7 bases from V and 4 bases from J, with 10 bases between. This CDR3 region has 12 residues. CDR3: CASNGGFYGYTF. The CDR3 bases are TGTGCCAGCAACGGGGGGTTCTATGGCTACACCTTC. Together with reference TRBV2 and TRBJ1-2, the CDR3 gives the full variable domain: EPEVTQTPSHQVTQMGQEVILRCVPISNHLYFYWYRQILGQKVEFLVSFYNNEISEKSEIFDDQFSVERPDGSNFTLKIRSTKLEDSAMYFCASNGGFYGYTFGSGTRLTVV.

This clonotype was recorded at least ten times. V usage is TRBV24-1 and J usage is TRBJ2-1; 9 bases align to TRBD1. Germline trimming cut 3 bases from V and 3 bases from J; bases unmatched to any gene: 11. Germline CDR1 KGHDR, CDR2 SFDVKD. The CDR3 is 18 residues long. The CDR3 is CATSDPRVGTGNYNEQFF. The DNA of the CDR3 is TGTGCCACCAGTGATCCTCGAGTGGGGACAGGGAACTACAATGAGCAGTTCTTC.

The V and J genes are TRBV3-1 and TRBJ2-1; D is perhaps TRBD1 (5 bases). This CDR3 contains 17 residues. Germline values: CDR1 LGHDT, CDR2 YNNKEL (reference sequence). V gave up 11 bases and J gave up 4 bases, with 27 bases separating them. CDR3 nucleotide sequence: TGTGCCTTCAGTTCCCCCCCGACAGCTTGGAGATACAATGAGCAGTTCTTC. Protein: CAFSSPPTAWRYNEQFF.

A few counts support this clonotype. The chain combines TRBV7-2 with TRBJ2-2; D is ambiguous. CDR1 and CDR2 (germline): SGHTA, FQGNSA. The V end was cut by 6 bases, the J end by 6 bases, with 17 bases between. The CDR3 consists of 15 residues. Here the CDR3 reads CASRERALYPGELFF. The CDR3 DNA is TGTGCCAGCAGAGAAAGGGCTCTATACCCCGGGGAGCTGTTTTTT.

In its sample, this clonotype was seen a few times. The rearrangement uses TRBV12-3 or TRBV12-4 and TRBJ1-5, with D perhaps TRBD1 (5 bases). Between the trimmed V and J ends, which lost 5 bases and 5 bases, there was a span of 10 bases. CDR3 size: 13 residues. CDR3 amino acids: CASSPAGHQPQHF. The CDR3 DNA reads TGTGCCAGCAGTCCAGCAGGGCATCAGCCCCAGCATTTT.

In this sample, this clonotype turned up a few times. The CDR3, as DNA: TGTGCCAGCAGCCTCCACGCCGGGGACACCGGGGAGCTGTTTTTT. Translating gives CASSLHAGDTGELFF. V is TRBV3-1 and J is TRBJ2-2; a possible D gene is TRBD2 (5 bases). The CDR3 totals 15 residues. Germline V gene data show CDR1 as LGHDT and CDR2 as YNNKEL (reference sequence). V lost 4 bases, J lost 3 bases, and 12 bases lay in between.

At least ten counts were recorded for this clonotype. V and J are TRBV24-1 and TRBJ2-1, with 7 bases aligning to TRBD2. The germline CDR1 and CDR2 sequences are KGHDR and SFDVKD. V trimming: 9 bases; J trimming: 1 base; junction bases outside the gene matches: 5. The CDR3 runs to 14 residues. Here the CDR3 reads CATEGGSSYNEQFF. The CDR3 DNA is TGTGCCACCGAGGGCGGGAGTTCCTACAATGAGCAGTTCTTC.

This chain joins TRBV28 and TRBJ2-5; D perhaps matches TRBD1 (5 bases). V was cut by 5 bases and J by 0 bases, with 16 bases left in between. The CDR3 sequence is 16 residues long. Germline values: CDR1 MDHEN, CDR2 SYDVKM. The CDR3 sequence is CASSTAAAGNQETQYF. The CDR3 DNA sequence: TGTGCCAGCAGTACCGCTGCGGCAGGGAACCAAGAGACCCAGTACTTC.

The table lists this clonotype with many counts. V is TRBV6-5 and J is TRBJ1-1; D remains ambiguous. From germline, CDR1 is MNHEY and CDR2 SVGAGI. This CDR3 is 13 amino acids long. V lost 0 bases, J lost 10 bases, and 12 bases lay in between. The chain's CDR3 is CASSYSRVSVAFF. In DNA, the CDR3 is TGTGCCAGCAGTTACTCACGGGTTTCGGTAGCTTTCTTT.

This clonotype has a count of ten or more. This chain uses TRBV24-1 with TRBJ2-5; 10 bases are shared with TRBD2. Germline CDR1 and CDR2: KGHDR and SFDVKD. Trimming removed 4 bases from V and 4 bases from J; junction bases left unmatched: 14. This CDR3 region has 18 residues. The CDR3 DNA sequence: TGTGCCACCAGTGAAGACTCTAGCGGGGGCACTAGGGGAGAGACCCAGTACTTC. Translation gives CATSEDSSGGTRGETQYF.

At least ten counts were recorded for this clonotype. V usage is TRBV3-1 and J usage is TRBJ1-2, with TRBD1 matching over 10 bases. CDR3 length: 15 residues. Germline V gives CDR1 LGHDT, CDR2 YNNKEL (reference sequence). Trimming cost V 3 bases and J 6 bases; bases outside gene matches: 7. CDR3 DNA sequence: TGTGCCAGCAGCCATTGGGACAGGGGAACAAATGGCTACACCTTC. Translating it yields CASSHWDRGTNGYTF.

This clonotype was observed a handful of times. V usage is TRBV10-1 and J usage is TRBJ1-1; 8 bases fit TRBD1. J gave up 7 bases and V 3 bases, and 10 bases lay outside the gene matches. Germline lookup yields CDR1 WNHNN and CDR2 SYGVQD (reference sequence). This CDR3 has 15 amino acids. The CDR3 DNA sequence: TGCGCCAGCAGTGACAATCGGGACAGGCCCCATGAAGCTTTCTTT. Translated: CASSDNRDRPHEAFF.